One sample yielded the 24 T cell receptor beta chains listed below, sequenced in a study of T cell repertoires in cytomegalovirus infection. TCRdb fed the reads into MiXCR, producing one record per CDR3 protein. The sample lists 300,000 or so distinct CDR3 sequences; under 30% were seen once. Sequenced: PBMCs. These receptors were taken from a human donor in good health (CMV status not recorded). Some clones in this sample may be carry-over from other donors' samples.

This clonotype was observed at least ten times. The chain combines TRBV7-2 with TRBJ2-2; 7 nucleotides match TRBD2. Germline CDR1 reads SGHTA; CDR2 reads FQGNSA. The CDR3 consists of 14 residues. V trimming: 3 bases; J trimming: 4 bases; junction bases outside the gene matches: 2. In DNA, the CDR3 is TGTGCCAGCAGCTTCTCTAGCGGCACCGGGGAGCTGTTTTTT. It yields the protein CASSFSSGTGELFF.

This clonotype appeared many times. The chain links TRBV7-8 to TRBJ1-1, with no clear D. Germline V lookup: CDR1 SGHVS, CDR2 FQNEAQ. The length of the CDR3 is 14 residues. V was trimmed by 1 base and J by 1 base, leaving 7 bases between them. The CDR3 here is CASSLGVTNTEAFF. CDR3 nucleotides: TGTGCCAGCAGCTTAGGGGTGACGAACACTGAAGCTTTCTTT.

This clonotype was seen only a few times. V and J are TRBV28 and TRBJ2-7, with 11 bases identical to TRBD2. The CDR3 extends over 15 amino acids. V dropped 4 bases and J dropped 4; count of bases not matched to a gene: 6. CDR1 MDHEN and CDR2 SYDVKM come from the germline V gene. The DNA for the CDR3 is TGTGCCAGCAGTTCCCCTAGCGGGGGGACTTACGAGCAGTACTTC. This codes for CASSSPSGGTYEQYF.

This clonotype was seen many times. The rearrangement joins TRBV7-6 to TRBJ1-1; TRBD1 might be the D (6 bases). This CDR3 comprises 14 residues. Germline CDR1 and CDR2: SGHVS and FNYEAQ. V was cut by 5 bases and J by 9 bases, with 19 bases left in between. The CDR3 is CASSARWDTKQAFF. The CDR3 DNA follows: TGTGCCAGCAGCGCCAGGTGGGACACAAAACAAGCTTTCTTT.

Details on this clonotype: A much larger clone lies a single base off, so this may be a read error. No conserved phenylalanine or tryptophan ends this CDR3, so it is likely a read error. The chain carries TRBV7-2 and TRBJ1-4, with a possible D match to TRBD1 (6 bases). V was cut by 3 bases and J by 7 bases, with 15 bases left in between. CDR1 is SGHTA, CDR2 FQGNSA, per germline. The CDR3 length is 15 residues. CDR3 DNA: TGTGCCAGCAGCTTCTTATTTGGGGGCGGTGAAAAACTGTTTCTT. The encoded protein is CASSFLFGGGEKLFL.

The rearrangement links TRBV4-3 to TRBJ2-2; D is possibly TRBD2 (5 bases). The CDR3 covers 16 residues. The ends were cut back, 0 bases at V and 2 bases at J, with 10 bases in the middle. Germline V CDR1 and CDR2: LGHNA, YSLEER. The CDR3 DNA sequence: TGCGCCAGCAGCCAAGACGGTCCGGGAAACACCGGGGAGCTGTTTTTT. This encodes CASSQDGPGNTGELFF.

This chain's CDR3 is CASSPGRTQFF. The CDR3 DNA reads TGCGCCAGCAGTCCGGGCCGAACGCAGTTCTTC. The chain has TRBV23-1 and TRBJ2-1, with D hard to call. TRBV23-1 is flagged as an ORF with uncertain function. Trimming took off 4 bases at V and 12 bases at J, with 10 bases between the two ends. This CDR3 contains 11 residues.

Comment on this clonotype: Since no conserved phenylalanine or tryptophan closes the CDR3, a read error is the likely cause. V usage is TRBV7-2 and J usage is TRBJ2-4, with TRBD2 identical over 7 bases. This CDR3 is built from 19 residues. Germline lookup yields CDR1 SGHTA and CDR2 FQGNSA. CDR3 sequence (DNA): TGTGCCAGCACCTCCCGGGCGGGAGTGTCGAATCTAGCCAAAATCATTCAGTACTGC. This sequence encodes CASTSRAGVSNLAKIIQYC.

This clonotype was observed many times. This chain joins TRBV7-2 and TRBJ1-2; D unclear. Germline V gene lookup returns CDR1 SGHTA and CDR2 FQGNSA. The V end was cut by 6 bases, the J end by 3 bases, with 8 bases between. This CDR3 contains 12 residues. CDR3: CASSKSDYGYTF. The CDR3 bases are TGTGCCAGCAGTAAAAGTGACTATGGCTACACCTTC.

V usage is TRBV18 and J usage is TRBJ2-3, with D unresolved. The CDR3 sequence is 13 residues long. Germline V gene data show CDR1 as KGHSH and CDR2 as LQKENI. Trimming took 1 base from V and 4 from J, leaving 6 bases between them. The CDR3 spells CASSPLGADTQYF. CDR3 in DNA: TGTGCCAGCTCACCACTTGGTGCAGATACGCAGTATTTT.

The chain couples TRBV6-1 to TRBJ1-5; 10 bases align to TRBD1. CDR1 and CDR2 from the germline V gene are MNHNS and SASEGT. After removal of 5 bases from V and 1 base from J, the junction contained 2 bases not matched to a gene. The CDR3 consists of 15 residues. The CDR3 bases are TGTGCCAGCAGTCCGGACAGGGGGAGCAATCAGCCCCAGCATTTT. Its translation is CASSPDRGSNQPQHF.

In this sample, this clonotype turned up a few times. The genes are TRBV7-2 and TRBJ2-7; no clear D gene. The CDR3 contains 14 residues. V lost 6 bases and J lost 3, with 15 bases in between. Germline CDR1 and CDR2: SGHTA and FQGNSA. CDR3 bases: TGTGCCAGCAGTCCAAGATCCTCCCACTACGAGCAGTACTTC. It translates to CASSPRSSHYEQYF.

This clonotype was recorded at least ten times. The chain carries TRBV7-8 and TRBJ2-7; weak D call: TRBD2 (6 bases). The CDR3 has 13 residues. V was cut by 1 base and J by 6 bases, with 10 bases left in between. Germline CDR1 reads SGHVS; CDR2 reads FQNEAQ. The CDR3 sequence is CASSLVQGGEQYV. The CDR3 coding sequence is TGTGCCAGCAGCTTAGTCCAGGGAGGCGAGCAGTACGTC.

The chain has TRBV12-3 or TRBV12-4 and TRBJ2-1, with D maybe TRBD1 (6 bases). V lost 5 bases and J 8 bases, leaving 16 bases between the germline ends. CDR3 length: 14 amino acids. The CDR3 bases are TGTGCCAGCAGTAGGGGGAATTTTGGAGATGAGCAGTTCTTC. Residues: CASSRGNFGDEQFF.

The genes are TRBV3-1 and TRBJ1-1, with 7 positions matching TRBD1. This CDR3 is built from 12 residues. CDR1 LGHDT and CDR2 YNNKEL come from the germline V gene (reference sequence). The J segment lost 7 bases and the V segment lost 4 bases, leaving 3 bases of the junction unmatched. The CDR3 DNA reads TGTGCCAGCAGCCCAACAGGGGTTGAAGCTTTCTTT. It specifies CASSPTGVEAFF.

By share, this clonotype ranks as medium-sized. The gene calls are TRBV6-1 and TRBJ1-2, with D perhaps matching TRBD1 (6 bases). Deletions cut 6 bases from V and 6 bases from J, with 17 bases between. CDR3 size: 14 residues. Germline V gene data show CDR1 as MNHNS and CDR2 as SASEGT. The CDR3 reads CASSLQGGGDGYTF. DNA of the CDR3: TGTGCCAGCAGCCTACAGGGCGGCGGAGATGGCTACACCTTC.

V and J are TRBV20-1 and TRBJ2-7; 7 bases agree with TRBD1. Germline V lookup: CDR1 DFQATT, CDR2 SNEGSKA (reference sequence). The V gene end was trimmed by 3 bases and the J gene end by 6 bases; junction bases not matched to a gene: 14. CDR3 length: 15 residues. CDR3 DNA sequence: TGCAGTGCTAGCCCTCCGAGGGGGCTAGGGGGCGAGCAGTACTTC. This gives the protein CSASPPRGLGGEQYF.

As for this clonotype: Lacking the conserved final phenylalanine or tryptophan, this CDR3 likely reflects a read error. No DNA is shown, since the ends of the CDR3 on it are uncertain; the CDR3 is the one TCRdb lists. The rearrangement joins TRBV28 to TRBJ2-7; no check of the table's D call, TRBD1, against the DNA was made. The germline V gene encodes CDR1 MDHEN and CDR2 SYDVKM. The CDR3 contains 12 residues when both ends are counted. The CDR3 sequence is CASSLFLRDPEL.

This chain's CDR3 is CASSNPGRLNEKLFF. The DNA for the CDR3 is TGTGCCAGCAGTAACCCTGGACGGCTAAATGAAAAACTGTTTTTT. J is TRBJ1-4 and V is TRBV28; D call uncertain. Germline loops: CDR1 MDHEN, CDR2 SYDVKM. The CDR3 covers 15 residues. V was trimmed by 5 bases and J by 5 bases, leaving 15 bases between them.

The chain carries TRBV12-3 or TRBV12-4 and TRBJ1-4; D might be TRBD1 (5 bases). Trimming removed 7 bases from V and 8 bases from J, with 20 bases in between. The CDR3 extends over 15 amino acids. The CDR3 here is CASTPLGGGGEKLFF. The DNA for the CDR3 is TGTGCCAGCACCCCCCTGGGGGGGGGTGGCGAAAAACTGTTTTTT.

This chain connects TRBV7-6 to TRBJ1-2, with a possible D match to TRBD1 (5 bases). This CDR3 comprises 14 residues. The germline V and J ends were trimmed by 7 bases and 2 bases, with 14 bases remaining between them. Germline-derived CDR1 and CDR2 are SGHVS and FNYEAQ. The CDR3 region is CASTDPDTNYGYTF. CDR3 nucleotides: TGTGCCAGCACCGACCCGGACACCAACTATGGCTACACCTTC.

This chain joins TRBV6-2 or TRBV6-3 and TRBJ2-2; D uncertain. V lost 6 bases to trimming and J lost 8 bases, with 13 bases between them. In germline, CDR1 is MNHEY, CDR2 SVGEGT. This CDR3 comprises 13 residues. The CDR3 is CASRPGVEGELFF. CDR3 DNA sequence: TGTGCCAGCAGACCAGGTGTGGAGGGGGAGCTGTTTTTT.

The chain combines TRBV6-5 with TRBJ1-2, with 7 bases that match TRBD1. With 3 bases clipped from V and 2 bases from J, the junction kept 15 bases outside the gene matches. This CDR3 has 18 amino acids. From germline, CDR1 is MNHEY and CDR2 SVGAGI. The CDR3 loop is CASSYRRGGTVINYGYTF. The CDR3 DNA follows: TGTGCCAGCAGTTATAGGCGGGGAGGGACAGTTATAAACTATGGCTACACCTTC.

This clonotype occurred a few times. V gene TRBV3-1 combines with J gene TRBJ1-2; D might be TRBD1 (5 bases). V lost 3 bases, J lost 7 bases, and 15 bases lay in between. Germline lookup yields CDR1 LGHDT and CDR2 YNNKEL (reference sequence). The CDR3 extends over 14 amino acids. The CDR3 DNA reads TGTGCCAGCAGCCACCGGGACCTCTCGGGTGGCTACACCTTC. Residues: CASSHRDLSGGYTF.